These T cell receptor beta chains were read from a single sample in a study of shared clonotypes between healthy human individuals. Sequencing was performed with immunoSEQ multiplex PCR; in TCRdb, only in-frame clones are kept and a portion is missing. This sample has 2,500,000 or so clones, with over 85% found just once. What was sequenced was naive CD4+ T cells from PBMCs. The origin of the receptors is a man between 18 and 35 years old in good health. Some clones in this sample may be carry-over from other donors' samples. Each CDR3 is given with its conserved first and last residue. The D gene is left open where the match is weak. Only part of the rows carry a size: once, few, many, or a class if the clone is expanded.

D gene,clone size,J gene,V gene,CDR3 DNA,CDR3 protein
TRBD2,NA,TRBJ2-3,TRBV18,TGTGCCAGCTCATCCAACACAGCGGGAGGGAGCACAGATACGCAGTATTTT,CASSSNTAGGSTDTQYF
TRBD1,NA,TRBJ1-4,TRBV6-1,TGTGCCAGCAGTAGACCAACAGGGGGTGTCGAAAAACTGTTTTTT,CASSRPTGGVEKLFF
TRBD1,NA,TRBJ2-7,TRBV4-2,TGTGCCAGCAGCCAAGGACAGGGGAACTACGAGCAGTACTTC,CASSQGQGNYEQYF
TRBD2,NA,TRBJ2-1,TRBV4-1,TGCGCCAGCAGCCAAGAGAGCACAGCGGGATCCTACAATGAGCAGTTCTTC,CASSQESTAGSYNEQFF
NA,once,TRBJ2-2,TRBV7-3,TGTGCCAGCAGCTTACTAGGGGGTAGAATTCCCGGGGAGCTGTTTTTT,CASSLLGGRIPGELFF
NA,NA,TRBJ2-3,TRBV30,TGTGCCTGGAGTGACCCCCGTCCAGAGACAGATACGCAGTATTTT,CAWSDPRPETDTQYF
NA,NA,TRBJ1-2,TRBV18,TGTGCCAGCTCACCAGCGGGGGGCGCCTCCTATTTGAATGGCTACACCTTC,CASSPAGGASYLNGYTF
NA,NA,TRBJ2-3,TRBV11-1,TGTGCCAGCAGTTTCGTAAACGTCGGAACAGATACGCAGTATTTT,CASSFVNVGTDTQYF
TRBD2,NA,TRBJ2-3,TRBV7-2,TGTGCCAGCAGCGAGCCGGCGACTAGCGACCGCACAGATACGCAGTATTTT,CASSEPATSDRTDTQYF
TRBD1,NA,TRBJ1-1,TRBV28,TGTGCCAGTTCAGGGGGAGGCACTGAAGCTTTCTTT,CASSGGGTEAFF
NA,NA,TRBJ2-7,TRBV29-1,TGCAGCGTGACGATGGACAGCGCCTACGAGCAGTACTTC,CSVTMDSAYEQYF
TRBD1,NA,TRBJ2-7,TRBV6-5,TGTGCCAGCAGCAGGGGGCAAAATCGCTACGAGCAGTACTTC,CASSRGQNRYEQYF
NA,NA,TRBJ1-2,TRBV6-5,TGTGCCAGCAGCCCCTATAGGCTTAACTATGGCTACACCTTC,CASSPYRLNYGYTF
NA,once,TRBJ2-5,TRBV10-2,TGCGCCGTTACCAGGGGTGTTCGATCGGAGACCCAGTACTTC,CAVTRGVRSETQYF
NA,NA,TRBJ1-5,TRBV30,TGTGCCTGGAGTGTGGGGACACTAAATCAGCCCCAGCATTTT,CAWSVGTLNQPQHF
NA,NA,TRBJ2-3,TRBV7-3,TGTGCCAGCAGCCTCCAGTCTACAGGGACAGATACGCAGTATTTT,CASSLQSTGTDTQYF
TRBD1,NA,TRBJ2-5,TRBV11-2,TGTGCCAGCAGCCCGCCTTTAGGGGGCGCCGAGACCCAGTACTTC,CASSPPLGGAETQYF
NA,NA,TRBJ2-7,TRBV28,TGTGCCAGCAGTTTGCGGTACGAGCAGTACTTC,CASSLRYEQYF
NA,once,TRBJ2-7,TRBV28,TGTGCCAGCAGCACCCCGGGATCCTCCTACGAGCAGTACTTC,CASSTPGSSYEQYF
TRBD2,NA,TRBJ2-1,TRBV7-2,TGTGCCAGCAGCCCCCGTGGACTAGCGGGTCCGAGCTCCTACAATGAGCAGTTCTTC,CASSPRGLAGPSSYNEQFF
NA,NA,TRBJ1-5,TRBV6-6,TGTGCCAGCAGCCCCAGACAGGACTATAGCAATCAGCCCCAGCATTTT,CASSPRQDYSNQPQHF
NA,NA,TRBJ2-1,TRBV19,TGTGCCGTCTCGGCAGGGCGGGCCCGAAGCTCCTACAATGAGCAGTTCTTC,CAVSAGRARSSYNEQFF
NA,NA,TRBJ2-1,TRBV7-2,TGTGCCAGCACCCCTGGGCTAGCGACCCGGAGACATAATGAGCAGTTCTTC,CASTPGLATRRHNEQFF
NA,NA,TRBJ2-3,TRBV5-1,TGCGCCAGCAGCTTAACTACAGATACGCAGTATTTT,CASSLTTDTQYF
TRBD1,NA,TRBJ1-1,TRBV7-2,TGTGCCAGCAGCATCCTGGGACAGGGAGGGTTTGAAGCTTTCTTT,CASSILGQGGFEAFF
TRBD1,NA,TRBJ2-2,TRBV11-2,TGTGCCAGCAGTGGGGGACAGACGAACACCGGGGAGCTGTTTTTT,CASSGGQTNTGELFF
TRBD2,once,TRBJ2-1,TRBV5-1,TGCGCCAGCAGCTCGCTAGCGGGCCGCTCCTACAATGAGCAGTTCTTC,CASSSLAGRSYNEQFF
TRBD1,NA,TRBJ1-4,TRBV5-8,TGTGCCAGCAGCCTAACAGGGGGACACGAAAAACTGTTTTTT,CASSLTGGHEKLFF
NA,NA,TRBJ2-7,TRBV9,TGTGCCAGCAGCGTAGAGGAGTCCACCTACGAGCAGTACTTC,CASSVEESTYEQYF
NA,NA,TRBJ2-7,TRBV5-4,TGTGCCAGCAGCTTGTCGGTTGGCGCCCCCTCCTACGAGCAGTACTTC,CASSLSVGAPSYEQYF
NA,NA,TRBJ1-1,TRBV2,TGTGCCAGCACTCGGACAGACTTGAACACTGAAGCTTTCTTT,CASTRTDLNTEAFF
TRBD1,NA,TRBJ2-7,TRBV28,TGTGCCAGCAGTTTATGGGGACAGGCCTCGGGTTACGAGCAGTACTTC,CASSLWGQASGYEQYF
NA,NA,TRBJ2-1,TRBV7-9,TGTGCCAGCAGCTCCCCAAGCCTCCAGCAGTTCTTC,CASSSPSLQQFF
TRBD2,NA,TRBJ2-7,TRBV7-2,TGTGCCAGCAGCGGGAGGGCCAACGAGCAGTACTTC,CASSGRANEQYF
NA,NA,TRBJ1-2,TRBV6-4,TGTGCCAGCAGTTCCCAAGGGACTGGTGGCTACACCTTC,CASSSQGTGGYTF
NA,NA,TRBJ1-1,TRBV4-1,TGCGCCAGCAGTCGTACCGGGACTCCCATCACTGAAGCTTTCTTT,CASSRTGTPITEAFF
NA,NA,TRBJ1-4,TRBV23-1,TGCGCCAGCAGTCAACCCCGACAGGACCGGGATGAAAAACTGTTTTTT,CASSQPRQDRDEKLFF
TRBD1,NA,TRBJ2-1,TRBV30,TGTGCCTGGGGGACAGGGATCAATGAGCAGTTCTTC,CAWGTGINEQFF
NA,NA,TRBJ1-3,TRBV7-9,TGTGCCAGCAGCCCCTCGCTTCCGCGGGACGGAAACACCATATATTTT,CASSPSLPRDGNTIYF
TRBD1,NA,TRBJ1-1,TRBV5-4,TGTGCCAGCAGCCGGACAGGGGGTTCCACTGAAGCTTTCTTT,CASSRTGGSTEAFF
TRBD1,NA,TRBJ1-5,TRBV28,TGTGCCAGCAGTTCACAGGGGCTCATGGTTTATAGCAATCAGCCCCAGCATTTT,CASSSQGLMVYSNQPQHF
TRBD1,NA,TRBJ1-3,TRBV28,TGTGCCAGCAGTAGACAGGGCACCGCCACCATATATTTT,CASSRQGTATIYF
NA,once,TRBJ2-3,TRBV28,TGTGCCAGCAGTGCCGGACCCCGTCGGACTCGCAACCGAGATACGCAGTATTTT,CASSAGPRRTRNRDTQYF
NA,NA,TRBJ1-1,TRBV7-9,TGTGCCAGCAGCTCGCCCTCACGGAACACTGAAGCTTTCTTT,CASSSPSRNTEAFF
NA,NA,TRBJ2-6,TRBV14,TGTGCCAGCAGCGTAGGGAAGGCTGGGGCCAACGTCCTGACTTTC,CASSVGKAGANVLTF
TRBD1,few,TRBJ1-3,TRBV11-2,TGTGCCAGCAGCCTTCAGACAGGGAATGGAAACACCATATATTTT,CASSLQTGNGNTIYF
NA,NA,TRBJ1-6,TRBV29-1,TGCAGCGTTGAAGAGGTAGGGGGGTCCTATAATTCACCCCTCCACTTT,CSVEEVGGSYNSPLHF
TRBD1,NA,TRBJ1-2,TRBV19,TGTGCCAGTAGGGTCCAGGGGGCGAGAGGCTACACCTTC,CASRVQGARGYTF
NA,NA,TRBJ1-1,TRBV12-1,TGTGCCAGCAGCGACCCCAGAGAATTTGAAGCTTTCTTT,CASSDPREFEAFF
NA,NA,TRBJ1-3,TRBV28,TGTGCCAGCAGTTTTGGGTCCTCTGGAAACACCATATATTTT,CASSFGSSGNTIYF
NA,few,TRBJ1-5,TRBV7-9,TGTGCCAGCAGCGCAGGGGTGGCTCAGCCCCAGCATTTT,CASSAGVAQPQHF
NA,NA,TRBJ2-7,TRBV7-2,TGTGCCAGCAGCGCCACGTCAGGGGCGGGCGAGCAGTACTTC,CASSATSGAGEQYF
NA,NA,TRBJ2-5,TRBV10-2,TGCGCCAGCAGTGAGGCTAGCGTCGGAGAGACCCAGTACTTC,CASSEASVGETQYF
NA,NA,TRBJ1-3,TRBV9,TGTGCCAGCAGCGTAGATCCGGGCGAGATAAACACCATATATTTT,CASSVDPGEINTIYF
NA,NA,TRBJ1-5,TRBV5-1,TGCGCCAGCAGCTTGGCCAGGGAACAGCCCCAGCATTTT,CASSLAREQPQHF
NA,once,TRBJ2-7,TRBV27,TGTGCCAGCAGCCTGTCGGGGCTAGCAGGCTACGAGCAGTACTTC,CASSLSGLAGYEQYF
TRBD1,NA,TRBJ2-1,TRBV5-4,TGTGCCAGCAGGGCCGGGACAGGGAGGCTGAACAATGAGCAGTTCTTC,CASRAGTGRLNNEQFF
NA,NA,TRBJ1-5,TRBV6-5,TGTGCCAGCAGTTACTCGATGGCCCAACCCCAGCATTTT,CASSYSMAQPQHF
NA,few,TRBJ1-1,TRBV7-9,TGTGCCAGCAGCACCAGCTACACTGAAGCTTTCTTT,CASSTSYTEAFF
TRBD1,NA,TRBJ1-1,TRBV7-2,TGTGCCAGCAGCCCGGGGACAGGGGCCGGGGACACTGAAGCTTTCTTT,CASSPGTGAGDTEAFF